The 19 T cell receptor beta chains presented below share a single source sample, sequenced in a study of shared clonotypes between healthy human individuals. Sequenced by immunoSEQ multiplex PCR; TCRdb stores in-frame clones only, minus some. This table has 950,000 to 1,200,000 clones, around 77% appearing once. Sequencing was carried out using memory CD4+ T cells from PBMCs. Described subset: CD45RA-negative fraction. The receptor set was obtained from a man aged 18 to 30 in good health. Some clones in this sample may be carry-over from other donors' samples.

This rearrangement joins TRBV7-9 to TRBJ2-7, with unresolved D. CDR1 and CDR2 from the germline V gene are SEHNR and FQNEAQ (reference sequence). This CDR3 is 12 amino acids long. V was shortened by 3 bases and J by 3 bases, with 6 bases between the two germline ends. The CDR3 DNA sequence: TGTGCCAGCAGCTTCGATAGCTACGAGCAGTACTTC. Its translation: CASSFDSYEQYF.

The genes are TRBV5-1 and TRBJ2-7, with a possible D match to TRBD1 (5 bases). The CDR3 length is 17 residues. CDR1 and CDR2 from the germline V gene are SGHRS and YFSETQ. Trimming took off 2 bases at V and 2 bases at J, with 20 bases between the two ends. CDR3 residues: CASSLRLGSGSTYEQYF. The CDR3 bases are TGCGCCAGCAGCTTAAGGCTGGGGTCAGGGTCTACCTACGAGCAGTACTTC.

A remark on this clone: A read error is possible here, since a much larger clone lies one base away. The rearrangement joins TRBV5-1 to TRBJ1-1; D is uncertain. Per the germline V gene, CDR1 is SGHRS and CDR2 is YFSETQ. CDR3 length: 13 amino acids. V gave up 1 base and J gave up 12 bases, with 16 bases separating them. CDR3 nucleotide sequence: TGCGCCAGCAGCTTGTGGGGTGCCAACGGGCCTTTCTTT. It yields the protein CASSLWGANGPFF. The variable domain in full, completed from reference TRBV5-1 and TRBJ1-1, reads KAGVTQTPRYLIKTRGQQVTLSCSPISGHRSVSWYQQTPGQGLQFLFEYFSETQRNKGNFPGRFSGRQFSNSRSEMNVSTLELGDSALYLCASSLWGANGPFFGQGTRLTVV.

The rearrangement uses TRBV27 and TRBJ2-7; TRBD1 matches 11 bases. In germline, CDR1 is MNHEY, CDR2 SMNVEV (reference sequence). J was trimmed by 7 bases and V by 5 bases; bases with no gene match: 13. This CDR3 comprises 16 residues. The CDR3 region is CASSQPGQGVRGEQYF. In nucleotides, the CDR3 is TGTGCCAGCAGTCAACCGGGACAGGGGGTCCGGGGGGAGCAGTACTTC.

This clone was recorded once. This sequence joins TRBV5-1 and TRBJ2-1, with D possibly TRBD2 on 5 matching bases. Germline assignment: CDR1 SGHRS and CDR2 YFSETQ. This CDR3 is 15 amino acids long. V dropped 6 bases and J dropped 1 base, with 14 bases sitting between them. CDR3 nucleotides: TGCGCCAGCACCCGGATCGGGGTTTCCTACAATGAGCAGTTCTTC. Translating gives CASTRIGVSYNEQFF. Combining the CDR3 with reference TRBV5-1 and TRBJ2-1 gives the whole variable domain KAGVTQTPRYLIKTRGQQVTLSCSPISGHRSVSWYQQTPGQGLQFLFEYFSETQRNKGNFPGRFSGRQFSNSRSEMNVSTLELGDSALYLCASTRIGVSYNEQFFGPGTRLTVL.

The DNA for the CDR3 is TGCAGCGTTGAGGGCAGGGTGCGCACTGAAGCTTTCTTT. Encoded protein: CSVEGRVRTEAFF. V is TRBV29-1 and J is TRBJ1-1; possibly TRBD1 for D (5 bases). Trimming stripped 3 bases from V and 4 bases from J, with 12 bases between. The germline gives CDR1 SQVTM, CDR2 ANQGSEA. The CDR3 runs to 13 residues.

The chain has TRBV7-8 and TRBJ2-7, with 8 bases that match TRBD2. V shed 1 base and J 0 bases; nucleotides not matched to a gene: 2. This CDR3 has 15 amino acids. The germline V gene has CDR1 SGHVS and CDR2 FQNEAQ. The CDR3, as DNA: TGTGCCAGCAGCTTAGTAGCGGGGAGCTCCTACGAGCAGTACTTC. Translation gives CASSLVAGSSYEQYF.

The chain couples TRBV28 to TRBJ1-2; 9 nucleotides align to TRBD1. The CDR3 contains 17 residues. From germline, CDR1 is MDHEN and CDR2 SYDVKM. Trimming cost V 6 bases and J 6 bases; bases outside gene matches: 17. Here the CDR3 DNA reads TGTGCCAGCAGCGACTTAGGACAGGGGAGATCTATCGATGGCTACACCTTC. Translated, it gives CASSDLGQGRSIDGYTF.

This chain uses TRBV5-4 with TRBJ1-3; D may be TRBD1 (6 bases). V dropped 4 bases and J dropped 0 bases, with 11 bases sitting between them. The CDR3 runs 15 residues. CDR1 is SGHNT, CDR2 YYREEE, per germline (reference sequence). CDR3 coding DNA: TGTGCCAGCAGCGTTCAGGGGAACTCTGGAAACACCATATATTTT. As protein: CASSVQGNSGNTIYF. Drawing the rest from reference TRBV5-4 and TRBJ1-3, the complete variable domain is ETGVTQSPTHLIKTRGQQVTLRCSSQSGHNTVSWYQQALGQGPQFIFQYYREEENGRGNFPPRFSGLQFPNYSSELNVNALELDDSALYLCASSVQGNSGNTIYFGEGSWLTVV.

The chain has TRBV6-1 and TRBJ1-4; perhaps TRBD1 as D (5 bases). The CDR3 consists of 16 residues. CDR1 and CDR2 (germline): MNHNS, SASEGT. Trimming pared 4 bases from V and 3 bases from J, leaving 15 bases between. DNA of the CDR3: TGTGCCAGCAGTGGAGGAGAACAGGTGGCTAATGAAAAACTGTTTTTT. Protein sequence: CASSGGEQVANEKLFF.

The CDR3 DNA sequence: TGTGCCAGCAGCCAAGACTCCTCCTATAATTCACCCCTCCACTTT. Translated, it gives CASSQDSSYNSPLHF. V usage is TRBV4-2 and J usage is TRBJ1-6; no clear D gene. V was shortened by 0 bases and J by 0 bases, with 3 bases between the two germline ends. Germline CDR1 and CDR2: LGHNA and YNFKEQ. The CDR3 spans 15 residues.

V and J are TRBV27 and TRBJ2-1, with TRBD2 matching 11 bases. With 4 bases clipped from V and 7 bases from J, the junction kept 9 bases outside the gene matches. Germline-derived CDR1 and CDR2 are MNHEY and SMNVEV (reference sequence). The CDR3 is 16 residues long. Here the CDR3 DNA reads TGTGCCAGCAGTTCAATAGCGGGAGGGTTGGGTAATGAGCAGTTCTTC. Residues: CASSSIAGGLGNEQFF.

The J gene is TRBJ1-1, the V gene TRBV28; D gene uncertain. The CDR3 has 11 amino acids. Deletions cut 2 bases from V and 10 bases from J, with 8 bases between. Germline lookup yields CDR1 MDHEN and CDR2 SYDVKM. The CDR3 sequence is CASSLSGRAFF. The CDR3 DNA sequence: TGTGCCAGCAGTTTAAGTGGGAGAGCTTTCTTT. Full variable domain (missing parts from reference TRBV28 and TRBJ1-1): DVKVTQSSRYLVKRTGEKVFLECVQDMDHENMFWYRQDPGLGLRLIYFSYDVKMKEKGDIPEGYSVSREKKERFSLILESASTNQTSMYLCASSLSGRAFFGQGTRLTVV.

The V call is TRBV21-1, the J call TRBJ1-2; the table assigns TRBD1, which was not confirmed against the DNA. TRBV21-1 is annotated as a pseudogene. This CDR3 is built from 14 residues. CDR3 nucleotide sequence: TGTGCCGGATTTCGGGACAGTTTTAACTATGGCTACACCTTC. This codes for CAGFRDSFNYGYTF.

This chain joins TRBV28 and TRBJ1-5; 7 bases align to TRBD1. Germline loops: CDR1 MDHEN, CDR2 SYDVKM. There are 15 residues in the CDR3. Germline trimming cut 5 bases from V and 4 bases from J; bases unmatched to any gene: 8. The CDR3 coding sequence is TGTGCCAGCAGTCGAATAGACAGGGCGAATCAGCCCCAGCATTTT. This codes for CASSRIDRANQPQHF.

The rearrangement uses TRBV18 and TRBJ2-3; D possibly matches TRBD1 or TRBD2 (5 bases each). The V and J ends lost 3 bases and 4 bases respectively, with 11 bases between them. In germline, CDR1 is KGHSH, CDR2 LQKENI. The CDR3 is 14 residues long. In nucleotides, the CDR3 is TGTGCCAGCTCACCGAGAAGGGACGCAGATACGCAGTATTTT. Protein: CASSPRRDADTQYF.

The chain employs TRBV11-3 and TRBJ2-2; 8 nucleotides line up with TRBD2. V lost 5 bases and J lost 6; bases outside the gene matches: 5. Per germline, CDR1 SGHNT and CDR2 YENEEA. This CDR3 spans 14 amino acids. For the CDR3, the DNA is TGTGCCAGCAGCCGCCTTAGCGGGGCCGGGGAGCTGTTTTTT. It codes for CASSRLSGAGELFF.

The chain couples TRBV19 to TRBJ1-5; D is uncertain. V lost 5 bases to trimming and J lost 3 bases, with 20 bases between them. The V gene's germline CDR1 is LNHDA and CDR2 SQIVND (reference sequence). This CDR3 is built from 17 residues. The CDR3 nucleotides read TGTGCCAGTAGTCGGTTGACGGTTAATTGGGACAATCAGCCCCAGCATTTT. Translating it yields CASSRLTVNWDNQPQHF.

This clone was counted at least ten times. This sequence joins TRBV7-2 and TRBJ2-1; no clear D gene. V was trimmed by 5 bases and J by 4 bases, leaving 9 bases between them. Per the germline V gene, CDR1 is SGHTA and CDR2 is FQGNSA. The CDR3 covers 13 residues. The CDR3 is CASSPYRYNEQFF. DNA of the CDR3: TGTGCCAGCAGCCCCTATAGGTACAATGAGCAGTTCTTC.